Each of the 3 T cell receptor beta chains below was sequenced from the same sample in a study of T cells after yellow fever vaccination. One entry per CDR3 protein, called by TCRdb with MiXCR from the 5' RACE reads. This sample yields more than 95,000 distinct CDR3 sequences, of which around 7.2% are seen a single time; around 2.6% belongs to the top ten. Here the sequenced sample was CD4+ T cells sorted from PBMCs, taken roughly 46 days after the first yellow fever vaccination. The receptor source for this set is a man aged 18-30 years who received the YFV17D yellow fever vaccine.

In this sample, this clonotype turned up many times. The chain combines TRBV7-9 with TRBJ2-5; 9 bases match TRBD2. Germline V gene lookup returns CDR1 SEHNR and CDR2 FQNEAQ (reference sequence). This CDR3 is built from 15 residues. The V and J ends lost 1 base and 2 bases, in that order; junction bases with no gene match: 2. In DNA, the CDR3 is TGTGCCAGCAGCTTAGTCCTAGCGGGGCAAGAGACCCAGTACTTC. This codes for CASSLVLAGQETQYF.

This clonotype was counted many times. V usage is TRBV29-1 and J usage is TRBJ1-3; D is unresolved. The V and J ends lost 3 bases and 0 bases respectively, with 9 bases between them. The CDR3 sequence is 14 residues long. Germline-derived CDR1 and CDR2 are SQVTM and ANQGSEA. The CDR3 DNA reads as TGCAGCGTTGAGCGCGGGGTCTCTGGAAACACCATATATTTT. This codes for CSVERGVSGNTIYF.

Many counts were recorded for this clonotype. The CDR3 here is CASSPYRGPNEKLFF. The CDR3 coding sequence is TGCGCCAGCAGCCCCTACAGGGGGCCTAATGAAAAACTGTTTTTT. The rearrangement joins TRBV5-1 to TRBJ1-4, with 9 bases aligning to TRBD1. Unmatched junction bases numbered 4, after V lost 4 bases and J lost 3 bases. Germline lookup yields CDR1 SGHRS and CDR2 YFSETQ. CDR3 length: 15 residues. Combining the CDR3 with reference TRBV5-1 and TRBJ1-4 gives the whole variable domain KAGVTQTPRYLIKTRGQQVTLSCSPISGHRSVSWYQQTPGQGLQFLFEYFSETQRNKGNFPGRFSGRQFSNSRSEMNVSTLELGDSALYLCASSPYRGPNEKLFFGSGTQLSVL.